The sequence of this T cell receptor (beta chain) was determined in a study of Ad26.COV2.S vaccination and SARS-CoV-2 variants (dated by TCRdb to about 2021). The study in broad terms: Vaccine-arm donors came from COV1001, a multicentre, randomized, double-blind, placebo-controlled phase I-IIa trial of Ad26.COV2.S in healthy adults. A total of approximately 30 samples were included in the TCR-sequenced set, comprising 19 Ad26.COV2.S vaccine recipients, 5 placebo recipients and 8 SARS-CoV-2 convalescent individuals. Trial participants were randomized into five groups of five: low-dose or high-dose Ad26.COV2.S given once or twice, or placebo on both occasions. Throughout the experiments and outcome assessment, investigators stayed blinded to trial group allocation. Dosing of Ad26.COV2.S was intramuscular, at either 5x10^10 or 1x10^11 viral particles, delivered as one shot or as two shots spaced 56 days apart. Sequencing of the TCRbeta repertoire served to evaluate the specificity and breadth of SARS-CoV-2-reactive T cell receptors following Ad26.COV2.S vaccination.

The study at large found these results: Substantial breadth of spike-specific CD8+ and CD4+ T cell responses was reported after vaccination. Non-spike TCR breadth was comparable between vaccine and placebo recipients, consistent with the vaccine containing only spike. The authors noted that the TCR breadth and depth analyses may have underestimated total T cell responses. The study was not powered for comparison of responses between vaccine doses or regimens. Higher spike-specific TCR breadth was observed in Ad26.COV2.S recipients than in placebo recipients (P = 0.0014).

The cysteine opens and the phenylalanine closes a CDR3 of 16 amino acids. Here the CDR3 DNA is all that survives: 48 bases in frame from base 1. CDR1 and CDR2 are drawn from the germline V gene: LGHNA, YSLEER. V is shortened by 3 bases, J by 3 bases, and the region joining them spans 16 bases. The immunoSEQ Assay was the method used to sequence TCRbeta CDR3 regions. After extraction, genomic DNA underwent amplification by bias-controlled multiplex PCR, followed by high-throughput sequencing. On the study's bioinformatics: To quantify the absolute abundance of every unique TCRbeta CDR3 region, sequences were collapsed and filtered. T cell fraction was estimated by normalizing TCRbeta template counts to usable DNA, with usable DNA measured through amplification of reference genes found in all nucleated cells. Repertoire TCRs were annotated as SARS-CoV-2-specific when V gene, CDR3 amino acid sequence and J gene were exactly matched to a known reactive TCR set. The reference SARS-CoV-2 TCR set was derived from MIRA and filtered for enrichment in COVID-19-positive ImmuneCODE repertoires, a step that removed public or cross-reactive TCRs. Using the MIRA antigens, annotated TCRs were further analysed by specific ORF or by position within an ORF. Depth was the summed frequency of annotated unique rearrangements, while breadth was defined as annotated unique rearrangements over total unique productive rearrangements. Two-sided Wilcoxon rank-sum tests were used to compare TCR breadth between groups. Imported from immuneACCESS, the table was reduced by TCRdb to in-frame sequences with V and J called. These copies leave out some clones; in studies compared against another copy, an unresolved V gene accounts for under half, and the cause of the remainder is not known. V and J calls plus clone size are reproduced from that table; the DNA served to infer D and trimming. In all, the sample holds hundreds of thousands of clones, and 80% to 90% of those were seen once. The ten largest clones capture about 2.7% of the sample.

Regarding this clone: No antigen is known for it. One base away there is no much larger clone; base qualities are not given.

Interpreted using the paper, the treatment or condition label stands for: roughly 18 received Ad26.COV2.S at low or high dose, single or two shots; about 5 received placebo; per-sample allocation not given. Repertoires of vaccine and placebo recipients were sequenced from samples collected on day 63 after the first injection. Between 29 July and 7 August 2020, Cohort 1b enrolled some 25 adults aged 18-55 years at one site in Boston, USA. Ad26.COV2.S was a replication-incompetent adenovirus type 26 vector that expressed a prefusion-stabilized SARS-CoV-2 spike protein derived from the original Wuhan strain.

This material consisted of peripheral blood, taken in a trial of Ad26.COV2.S vaccine versus placebo. The sequence was collected from a person aged 18 to 59 who received the Ad26.COV2.S COVID-19 vaccine or a placebo. The V gene is TRBV4-3 and the J gene is TRBJ2-3; no D gene call is confident. The DNA sequence is as follows: TGCGCCAGCAGCCAGGGCCCCTTATCCGGAACAGATACGCAGTATTTT. Translated, this is CASSQGPLSGTDTQYF.